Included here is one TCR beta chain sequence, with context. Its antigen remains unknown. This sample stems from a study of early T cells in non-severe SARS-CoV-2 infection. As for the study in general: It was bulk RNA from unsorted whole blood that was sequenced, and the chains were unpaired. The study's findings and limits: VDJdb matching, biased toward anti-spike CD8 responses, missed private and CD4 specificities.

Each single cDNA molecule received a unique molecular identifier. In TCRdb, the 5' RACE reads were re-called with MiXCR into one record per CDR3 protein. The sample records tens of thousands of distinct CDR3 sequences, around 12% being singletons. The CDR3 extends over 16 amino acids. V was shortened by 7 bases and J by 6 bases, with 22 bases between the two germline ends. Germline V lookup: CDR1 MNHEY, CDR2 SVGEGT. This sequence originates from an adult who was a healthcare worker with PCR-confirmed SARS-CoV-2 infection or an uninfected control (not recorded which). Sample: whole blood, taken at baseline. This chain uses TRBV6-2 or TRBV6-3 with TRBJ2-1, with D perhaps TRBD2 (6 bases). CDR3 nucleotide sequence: TGTGCCAGCATTGACCGACTAGACAAACCCCCCAATGAGCAGTTCTTC. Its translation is CASIDRLDKPPNEQFF.